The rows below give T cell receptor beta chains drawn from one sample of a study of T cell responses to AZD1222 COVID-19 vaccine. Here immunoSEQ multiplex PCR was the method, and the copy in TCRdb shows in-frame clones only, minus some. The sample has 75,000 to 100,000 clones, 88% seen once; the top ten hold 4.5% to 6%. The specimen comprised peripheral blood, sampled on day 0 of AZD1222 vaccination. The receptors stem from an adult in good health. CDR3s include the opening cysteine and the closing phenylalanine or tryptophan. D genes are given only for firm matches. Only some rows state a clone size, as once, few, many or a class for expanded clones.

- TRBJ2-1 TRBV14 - TGTGCCAGCAGCCATGCTGGCTACAATGAGCAGTTCTTC CASSHAGYNEQFF
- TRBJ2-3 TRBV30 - TGTGCCTGGAGTGAGACCGATACGCAGTATTTT CAWSETDTQYF
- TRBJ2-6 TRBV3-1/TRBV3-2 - TGTGCCAGCAGCCCCTACTCTGGGGCCAACGTCCTGACTTTC CASSPYSGANVLTF
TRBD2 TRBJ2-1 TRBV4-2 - TGTGCCAGCAGCCAAGTGTCTGCGGGAGGGCCTGGCGATGAGCAGTTCTTC CASSQVSAGGPGDEQFF
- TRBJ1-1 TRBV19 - TGTGCCAGTAGTCCGCGACCGGGGGGCACTGAAGCTTTCTTT CASSPRPGGTEAFF
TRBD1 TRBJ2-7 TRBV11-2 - TGTGCCAGCAGCCAAGGGACAGGGGGCGCGGGCTACGAGCAGTACTTC CASSQGTGGAGYEQYF
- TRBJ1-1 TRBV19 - TGTGCCAGTCGCCCCTGGACAGATTCGAACACTGAAGCTTTCTTT CASRPWTDSNTEAFF
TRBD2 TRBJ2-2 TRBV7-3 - TGTGCCAGCAGCTTAACTTCGCTGAGCGGGAGCGGTACCGGGGAGCTGTTTTTT CASSLTSLSGSGTGELFF
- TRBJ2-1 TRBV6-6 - TGTGCCAGCAGACGACGGGTGGATTCCTTATACAATGAGCAGTTCTTC CASRRRVDSLYNEQFF
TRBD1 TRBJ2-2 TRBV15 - TGTGCCACCAGCAGAGGGACAGGGAACACCGGGGAGCTGTTTTTT CATSRGTGNTGELFF
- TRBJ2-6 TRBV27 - TGTGCCAGCAGTTTGAGGCAAGTACACTCTGGGGCCAACGTCCTGACTTTC CASSLRQVHSGANVLTF
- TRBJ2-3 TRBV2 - TGTGCCAGCAGTGATTCGCCTCTATCTATCGCCACAGATACGCAGTATTTT CASSDSPLSIATDTQYF
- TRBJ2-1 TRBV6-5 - TGTGCCAGCAGTTTTCAGAATGAGCAGTTCTTC CASSFQNEQFF
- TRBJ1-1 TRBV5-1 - TGCGCCAGCAGCCCTTCACACAGGAACACTGAAGCTTTCTTT CASSPSHRNTEAFF
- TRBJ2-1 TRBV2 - TGTGCCAGCAGTGAAGCGGGAAAACCCGGTGAGCAGTTCTTC CASSEAGKPGEQFF
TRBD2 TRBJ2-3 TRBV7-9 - TGTGCCAGCAGCGGACTAGCGGGAGTCAGGGATACGCAGTATTTT CASSGLAGVRDTQYF
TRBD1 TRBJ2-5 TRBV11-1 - TGTGCCAGCAGCCCCGGGACAGGGGGTTCAGAGACCCAGTACTTC CASSPGTGGSETQYF
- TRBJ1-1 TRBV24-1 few TGTGCCACCAGTGATGGGGCGGGCACTGAAGCTTTCTTT CATSDGAGTEAFF
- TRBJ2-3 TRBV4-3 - TGCGCCAGCAGCCAAGCACGAACAGCAGATACGCAGTATTTT CASSQARTADTQYF
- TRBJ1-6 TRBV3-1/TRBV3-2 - TGTGCCAGCAGCCAGGCCAGGGACTCACCCCTCCACTTT CASSQARDSPLHF
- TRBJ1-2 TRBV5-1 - TGCGCCAGCAGCCTGGGTGACTTAGACCTCTCTGGCTACACCTTC CASSLGDLDLSGYTF
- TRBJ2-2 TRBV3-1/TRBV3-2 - TGTGCCAGCAGCAGAGGGATGTGGGGCACCGGGGAGCTGTTTTTT CASSRGMWGTGELFF
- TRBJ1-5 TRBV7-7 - TGTGCCAGCAGCTTAAAGCGGGGAAATCAGCCCCAGCATTTT CASSLKRGNQPQHF
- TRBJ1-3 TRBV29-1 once TGCAGCGCCGGGACAGGAAACACCATATATTTT CSAGTGNTIYF
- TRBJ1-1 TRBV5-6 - TGTGCCAGCAGCTTGGCCGCGTCAGGGCGTTTGAACACTGAAGCTTTCTTT CASSLAASGRLNTEAFF
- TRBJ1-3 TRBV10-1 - TGCGCCAGCAGTACTAATCCACCTCGGTCGGGAAACACCATATATTTT CASSTNPPRSGNTIYF
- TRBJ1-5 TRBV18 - TGTGCCAGCTCACCTGGACAGCCGCCCAGTCAGCCCCAGCATTTT CASSPGQPPSQPQHF
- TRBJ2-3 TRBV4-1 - TGCGCCAGCAGCCAAGAAGTGGGGGTGACAGATACGCAGTATTTT CASSQEVGVTDTQYF
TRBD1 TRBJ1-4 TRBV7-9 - TGTGCCAGCAGTCCCCGTGGGACAGAGAGAAATGAAAAACTGTTTTTT CASSPRGTERNEKLFF
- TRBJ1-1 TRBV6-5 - TGTGCCAGCAGTCTTTTAGCTGAAGCTTTCTTT CASSLLAEAFF
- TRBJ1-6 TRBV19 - TGTGCCAGTAGTTTCAGACAGAAATCACCCCTCCACTTT CASSFRQKSPLHF
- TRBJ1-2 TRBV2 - TGTGCCAGCAGTGAAGCGCTGTTAGGGGTTGGCTACACCTTC CASSEALLGVGYTF
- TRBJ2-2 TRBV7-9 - TGTGCCAGCAGCTCCACGGCAGTAAACACCGGGGAGCTGTTTTTT CASSSTAVNTGELFF
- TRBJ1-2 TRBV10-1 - TGCGCCAGCAGTAAACGGACAGCCGAAGCTAACTATGGCTACACCTTC CASSKRTAEANYGYTF
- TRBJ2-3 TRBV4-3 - TGCGCCAGCAGCCAAGGCCTAGCGTCCGGAGATACGCAGTATTTT CASSQGLASGDTQYF
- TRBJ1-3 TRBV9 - TGTGCCAGCAGCGTAGCTACTTCACGATCGTCTGGAAACACCATATATTTT CASSVATSRSSGNTIYF
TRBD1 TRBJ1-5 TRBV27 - TGTGCCAGCAGTCCACGGCAGGGGGGCAATCAGCCCCAGCATTTT CASSPRQGGNQPQHF
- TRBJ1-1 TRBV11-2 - TGTGCCAGCAGCTTAGACAGATTTGAAGCTTTCTTT CASSLDRFEAFF
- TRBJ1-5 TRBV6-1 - TGTGCCAGCAGTGAAATGATGAGCAATCAGCCCCAGCATTTT CASSEMMSNQPQHF
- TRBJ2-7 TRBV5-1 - TGCGCCAGCAGCTTGGGACTAGTCTCTTACGAGCAGTACTTC CASSLGLVSYEQYF
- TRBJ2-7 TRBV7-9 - TGTGCCAGCAGCCCTAGATTGACTCCCTACGAGCAGTACTTC CASSPRLTPYEQYF
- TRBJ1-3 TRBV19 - TGTGCCAGTACCTCCACCAGCCGCTCTGGAAACACCATATATTTT CASTSTSRSGNTIYF
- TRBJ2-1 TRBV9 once TGTGCCAGCAGCGTCGGGAACAATGAGCAGTTCTTC CASSVGNNEQFF
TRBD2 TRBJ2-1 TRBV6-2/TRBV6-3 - TGTGCCAGCAGTTACCCGGGGGGTCCCTACAATGAGCAGTTCTTC CASSYPGGPYNEQFF
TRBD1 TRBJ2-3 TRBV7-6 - TGTGCCAGCAGCTTGGGACAGGTGAACACAGATACGCAGTATTTT CASSLGQVNTDTQYF
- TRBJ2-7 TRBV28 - TGTGCCAGCAGACAGGGTAACGAGCAGTACTTC CASRQGNEQYF
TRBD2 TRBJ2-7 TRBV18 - TGTGCCAGCTCACCTTCCGGGACTAGCGGGTACGAGCAGTACTTC CASSPSGTSGYEQYF
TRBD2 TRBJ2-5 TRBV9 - TGTGCCAGCAGCGTCTCCGGGAGGGCCTCGGAGACCCAGTACTTC CASSVSGRASETQYF
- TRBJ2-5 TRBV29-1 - TGCAGCGTCTTCCGGACAGGGAGGGTCCAAGAGACCCAGTACTTC CSVFRTGRVQETQYF
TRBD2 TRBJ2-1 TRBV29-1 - TGCAGCGTTGAATCGGTAGCGGGTAACTACAATGAGCAGTTCTTC CSVESVAGNYNEQFF
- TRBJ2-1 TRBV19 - TGTGCCAGTAGTATAGTAAGGGACCGACGCTACAATGAGCAGTTCTTC CASSIVRDRRYNEQFF
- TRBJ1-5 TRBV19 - TGTGCCAGTAGGAGCCAGGCGTATAGCAATCAGCCCCAGCATTTT CASRSQAYSNQPQHF